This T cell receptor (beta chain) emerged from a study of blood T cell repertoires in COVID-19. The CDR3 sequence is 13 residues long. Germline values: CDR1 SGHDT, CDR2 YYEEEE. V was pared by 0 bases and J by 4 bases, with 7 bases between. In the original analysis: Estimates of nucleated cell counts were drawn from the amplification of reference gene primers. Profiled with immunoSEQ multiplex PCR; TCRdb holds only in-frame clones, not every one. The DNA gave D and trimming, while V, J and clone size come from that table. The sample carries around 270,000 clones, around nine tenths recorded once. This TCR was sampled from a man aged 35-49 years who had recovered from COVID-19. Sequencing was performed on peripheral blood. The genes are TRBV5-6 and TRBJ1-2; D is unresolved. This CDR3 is CASSLVSSYGYTF. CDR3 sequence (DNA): TGTGCCAGCAGCTTGGTCAGTTCCTATGGCTACACCTTC.